The 12 T cell receptor beta chains reported below all come from one sample, sequenced in a study of CD8+ T cells in alopecia areata. cDNA prepared by RNA extraction and subsequent reverse transcription served as the template for sequencing. Generated by immunoSEQ multiplex PCR, the TCRdb table keeps only in-frame clones and is missing some. This sample carries over 120,000 clones, roughly 53% of them seen once, and the ten largest clones take roughly 6.7%. Sequenced here: CD4+ T cells sorted from blood, sampled at week 0. These receptor sequences come from a human donor with alopecia areata.

Only a few counts were recorded for this clone. V and J are TRBV7-9 and TRBJ2-3; D is undetermined. The CDR3 extends over 12 amino acids. V was pared by 5 bases and J by 2 bases, with 5 bases between. Germline-derived CDR1 and CDR2 are SEHNR and FQNEAQ (reference sequence). CDR3 amino acids: CASSPTTDTQYF. The CDR3 DNA reads TGTGCCAGCAGCCCGACCACAGATACGCAGTATTTT.

The chain combines TRBV30 with TRBJ1-1; TRBD1 is a possible D gene (5 bases). The CDR3 consists of 11 residues. Between the trimmed V and J ends, which lost 5 bases and 5 bases, there was a span of 9 bases. Germline CDR1 and CDR2: GTSNPN and SVGIG (reference sequence). In DNA, the CDR3 is TGTGCCTGGGTTGACAGAACTGAAGCTTTCTTT. This codes for CAWVDRTEAFF.

The chain combines TRBV6-1 with TRBJ1-5, with 7 nucleotides matching TRBD1. CDR1 MNHNS and CDR2 SASEGT come from the germline V gene. J lost 11 bases, V lost 6 bases, and 16 bases had no gene match. The CDR3 spans 15 residues. The CDR3 here is CASSRTGTAPKTQHF. The CDR3 DNA sequence: TGTGCCAGCAGCCGAACCGGGACAGCCCCAAAGACCCAGCATTTT.

The rearrangement links TRBV11-3 to TRBJ2-2; TRBD2 aligns across 10 bases. V dropped 5 bases and J dropped 0; count of bases not matched to a gene: 6. This CDR3 contains 17 residues. Germline V gene sequence: CDR1 SGHNT, CDR2 YENEEA. The DNA of the CDR3 is TGTGCCAGCAGCCATCCCAGCGGGGGGGCGAACACCGGGGAGCTGTTTTTT. As protein: CASSHPSGGANTGELFF.

The chain uses TRBV9 and TRBJ1-5; perhaps TRBD1 as D (6 bases). Trimming took off 10 bases at V and 3 bases at J, with 14 bases between the two ends. The CDR3 consists of 13 residues. Germline V gene lookup returns CDR1 SGDLS and CDR2 YYNGEE. Here the CDR3 DNA reads TGTGCCGGGCCTCAGGGGAACAATCAGCCCCAGCATTTT. Translation gives CAGPQGNNQPQHF.

J is TRBJ2-2 and V is TRBV6-6; 7 positions agree with TRBD1. The CDR3 has 14 amino acids. CDR1 and CDR2 (germline): MNHNY, SVGAGI (reference sequence). V shed 6 bases and J 3 bases; nucleotides not matched to a gene: 4. The CDR3 loop is CASRKTGDTGELFF. The CDR3, as DNA: TGTGCCAGCAGAAAAACAGGGGACACCGGGGAGCTGTTTTTT.

In its sample, this clone was seen once. The genes are TRBV6-7 and TRBJ1-5, with TRBD1 identical over 9 bases. TRBV6-7 is recorded as an ORF, its role being uncertain. This CDR3 has 15 amino acids. The V gene end was trimmed by 7 bases and the J gene end by 2 bases; junction bases not matched to a gene: 6. The chain's CDR3 is CASTRQGVGNQPQHF. In DNA, the CDR3 is TGTGCCAGCACTAGACAGGGGGTCGGCAATCAGCCCCAGCATTTT.

The chain has TRBV19 and TRBJ1-2; D unclear. Germline V gene data show CDR1 as LNHDA and CDR2 as SQIVND (reference sequence). The V end lost 3 bases, the J end lost 4 bases, and 9 bases lay between the germline ends. This CDR3 has 13 amino acids. The CDR3: CASSIPEFYGYTF. DNA of the CDR3: TGTGCCAGTAGTATCCCGGAGTTCTATGGCTACACCTTC.

The chain carries TRBV5-1 and TRBJ2-1; D is unclear. The CDR3 totals 15 residues. Looked up from germline, CDR1 is SGHRS and CDR2 is YFSETQ. V was shortened by 1 base and J by 0 bases, with 8 bases between the two germline ends. The CDR3 bases are TGCGCCAGCAGCTTGACGGTCCTCTCCTACAATGAGCAGTTCTTC. Translation gives CASSLTVLSYNEQFF. Combining the CDR3 with reference TRBV5-1 and TRBJ2-1 gives the whole variable domain KAGVTQTPRYLIKTRGQQVTLSCSPISGHRSVSWYQQTPGQGLQFLFEYFSETQRNKGNFPGRFSGRQFSNSRSEMNVSTLELGDSALYLCASSLTVLSYNEQFFGPGTRLTVL.

The chain employs TRBV11-2 and TRBJ2-5, with D unclear. Germline lookup yields CDR1 SGHAT and CDR2 FQNNGV. V dropped 2 bases and J dropped 1 base, with 8 bases sitting between them. The CDR3 loop spans 14 amino acids. CDR3 DNA sequence: TGTGCCAGCAGCTTATCCCCAGCCCAAGAGACCCAGTACTTC. Amino acid sequence: CASSLSPAQETQYF.

V usage is TRBV7-2 and J usage is TRBJ2-1, with 7 bases identical to TRBD1. The CDR3 loop spans 14 amino acids. The germline V gene has CDR1 SGHTA and CDR2 FQGNSA. With V trimmed by 5 bases and J by 6 bases, 7 bases remained unmatched. CDR3 sequence reads: CASSLRQGGNEQFF. In DNA form, the CDR3 reads TGTGCCAGCAGCCTAAGACAGGGTGGCAATGAGCAGTTCTTC.

The chain recombines TRBV5-1 with TRBJ1-1; possibly TRBD1 for D (6 bases). V dropped 0 bases and J dropped 0 bases, with 9 bases sitting between them. The CDR3 totals 15 residues. Germline V gives CDR1 SGHRS, CDR2 YFSETQ. The CDR3 DNA is TGCGCCAGCAGCTTGGTCGGGGGGCTGAACACTGAAGCTTTCTTT. It encodes CASSLVGGLNTEAFF. Using reference TRBV5-1 and TRBJ1-1 for the parts outside the CDR3, the full variable domain is KAGVTQTPRYLIKTRGQQVTLSCSPISGHRSVSWYQQTPGQGLQFLFEYFSETQRNKGNFPGRFSGRQFSNSRSEMNVSTLELGDSALYLCASSLVGGLNTEAFFGQGTRLTVV.